One sample yielded the 12 T cell receptor beta chains listed below, sequenced in a study of blood T cells in healthy people across ages. It was with a sample-barcoded 5' primer and a J-beta primer mix that a second PCR of roughly 7 to 12 cycles was run. TCRdb re-called the 5' RACE reads with MiXCR, one entry per CDR3 protein. There are about 900,000 distinct CDR3 sequences in the sample; around 62% occur only once, and 28% lies in the top ten. Sequences were obtained from blood. The receptors shown here come from a man between 25 and 39 years old in good health.

The chain couples TRBV4-3 to TRBJ2-3, with D tentatively TRBD1 or TRBD2 (5 bases each). V was cut by 0 bases and J by 5 bases, with 12 bases left in between. The CDR3 runs 15 residues. Germline-derived CDR1 and CDR2 are LGHNA and YSLEER. The CDR3 nucleotides are TGCGCCAGCAGCCAAGATTACGGGGCGGAAGATACGCAGTATTTT. The encoded protein is CASSQDYGAEDTQYF.

The J gene is TRBJ2-3, the V gene TRBV4-3, with D maybe TRBD2 (6 bases). CDR3 length equals 15 residues. The V end lost 0 bases, the J end lost 4 bases, and 11 bases lay between the germline ends. Germline lookup yields CDR1 LGHNA and CDR2 YSLEER. The CDR3: CASSQDPGGPDTQYF. The CDR3 DNA sequence: TGCGCCAGCAGCCAAGATCCAGGAGGGCCAGATACGCAGTATTTT.

The CDR3 reads CASSLGFPGDTQYF. The CDR3 region has the DNA TGTGCCAGCAGTTTAGGGTTCCCGGGAGATACGCAGTATTTT. The rearrangement links TRBV12-3 or TRBV12-4 to TRBJ2-3; D gene uncertain. V lost 1 base and J lost 5, with 10 bases in between. The CDR3 loop spans 14 amino acids.

In DNA form, the CDR3 reads TGTGCCAGCAGTTACGGGGCAGGGCGGGAGCAGTACTTC. Protein: CASSYGAGREQYF. The chain carries TRBV27 and TRBJ2-7, with D perhaps assigned TRBD1 or TRBD2 (5 bases each). Germline CDR1 reads MNHEY; CDR2 reads SMNVEV (reference sequence). V was cut by 4 bases and J by 7 bases, with 14 bases left in between. CDR3 size: 13 residues.

The sample holds a few counts of this clonotype. The rearrangement joins TRBV15 to TRBJ2-7; D call uncertain. Germline CDR1 reads LNHNV; CDR2 reads YYDKDF (reference sequence). The ends were cut back, 0 bases at V and 1 base at J, with 7 bases in the middle. This CDR3 region has 14 residues. CDR3 sequence reads: CATSRDAASYEQYF. The CDR3 region has the DNA TGTGCCACCAGCAGAGACGCCGCGTCCTACGAGCAGTACTTC. Variable domain in full (rest from reference TRBV15 and TRBJ2-7): DAMVIQNPRYQVTQFGKPVTLSCSQTLNHNVMYWYQQKSSQAPKLLFHYYDKDFNNEADTPDNFQSRRPNTSFCFLDIRSPGLGDTAMYLCATSRDAASYEQYFGPGTRLTVT.

The V gene is TRBV6-5, the J gene TRBJ2-1; TRBD1 agrees at 9 bases. With 2 bases clipped from V and 7 bases from J, the junction kept 9 bases outside the gene matches. The CDR3 sequence is 16 residues long. Germline V gene data show CDR1 as MNHEY and CDR2 as SVGAGI. For the CDR3, the DNA is TGTGCCAGCAGTTACCCGTCGGGACAGGGAAGGAATGAGCAGTTCTTC. Encoded protein: CASSYPSGQGRNEQFF.

The chain employs TRBV5-1 and TRBJ2-1, with TRBD1 matching over 7 bases. The CDR3 spans 15 residues. The V gene end was trimmed by 4 bases and the J gene end by 6 bases; junction bases not matched to a gene: 10. Germline-derived CDR1 and CDR2 are SGHRS and YFSETQ. The CDR3 region is CASSPRPRDSNEQFF. CDR3 in DNA: TGCGCCAGCAGCCCGAGACCCCGGGACAGCAATGAGCAGTTCTTC.

The V gene is TRBV29-1, the J gene TRBJ2-7, with D perhaps TRBD2 (7 bases). This CDR3 spans 12 amino acids. Trimming pared 5 bases from V and 9 bases from J, leaving 17 bases between. Germline V gene lookup returns CDR1 SQVTM and CDR2 ANQGSEA. Here the CDR3 DNA reads TGCAGCGTTATGGGACGGGGGGCTTGGCAGTACTTC. This translates into CSVMGRGAWQYF.

The J gene is TRBJ1-2, the V gene TRBV7-2; a possible D gene is TRBD1 (6 bases). V lost 2 bases and J lost 6, with 10 bases in between. This CDR3 has 13 amino acids. From germline, CDR1 is SGHTA and CDR2 FQGNSA. CDR3 DNA: TGTGCCAGCAGCTTACCAGGGGCGGATGGCTACACCTTC. Translating it yields CASSLPGADGYTF.

The chain joins TRBV20-1 to TRBJ2-1, with TRBD2 matching 9 bases. Unmatched junction bases numbered 2, after V lost 5 bases and J lost 0 bases. Germline loops: CDR1 DFQATT, CDR2 SNEGSKA (reference sequence). The CDR3 runs 14 residues. CDR3 sequence reads: CSALAGASYNEQFF. CDR3 bases: TGCAGTGCTTTAGCGGGGGCCTCCTACAATGAGCAGTTCTTC.

The chain couples TRBV15 to TRBJ1-2, with a tentative D call TRBD1 (5 bases). The CDR3 is 14 amino acids. From germline, CDR1 is LNHNV and CDR2 YYDKDF (reference sequence). The V and J ends lost 5 bases and 3 bases respectively, with 13 bases between them. The CDR3: CATSPPGVYYGYTF. The DNA for the CDR3 is TGTGCCACCAGCCCACCGGGGGTATACTATGGCTACACCTTC. Variable domain in full (rest from reference TRBV15 and TRBJ1-2): DAMVIQNPRYQVTQFGKPVTLSCSQTLNHNVMYWYQQKSSQAPKLLFHYYDKDFNNEADTPDNFQSRRPNTSFCFLDIRSPGLGDTAMYLCATSPPGVYYGYTFGSGTRLTVV.

This clonotype was seen just once. The chain carries TRBV29-1 and TRBJ2-1, with 8 bases fitting TRBD2. This CDR3 has 13 residues. V was clipped by 5 bases and J by 8 bases; unmatched bases: 8. CDR1 is SQVTM and CDR2 is ANQGSEA in the germline V gene. Here the CDR3 reads CSVRGGLDYEQFF. In DNA, the CDR3 is TGCAGCGTTCGGGGGGGCCTTGACTATGAGCAGTTCTTC.